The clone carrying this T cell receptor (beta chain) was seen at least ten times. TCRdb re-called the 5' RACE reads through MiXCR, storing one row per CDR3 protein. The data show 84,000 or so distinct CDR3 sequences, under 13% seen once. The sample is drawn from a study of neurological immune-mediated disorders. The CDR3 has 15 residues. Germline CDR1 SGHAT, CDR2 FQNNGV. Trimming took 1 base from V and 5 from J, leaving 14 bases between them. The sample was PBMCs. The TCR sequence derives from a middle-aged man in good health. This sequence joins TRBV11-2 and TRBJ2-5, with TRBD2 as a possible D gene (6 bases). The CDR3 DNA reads TGTGCCAGCAGCTTAGGAACTAGCTCGGGGGAGACCCAGTACTTC. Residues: CASSLGTSSGETQYF.